These T cell receptor beta chains were read from a single sample in a study of blood T cell repertoires in COVID-19. TCRdb's table, derived via immunoSEQ multiplex PCR, lists solely in-frame clones and lacks some. The data contain around 70,000 clones, about 89% of them singletons. The material sequenced was peripheral blood. The receptors shown here come from a man aged 55 to 70 with acute or convalescent COVID-19. Each CDR3 is given with its conserved first and last residue. A D gene is named only where the DNA matches it firmly. Size is omitted from some rows. Given values are once, few, many or a class for expanded clones.

TRBV4-2	TRBJ1-5	NA	NA	CASSQVTGGEPQHF	TGTGCCAGCAGCCAAGTGACAGGAGGAGAGCCCCAGCATTTT
TRBV29-1	TRBJ1-1	NA	NA	CSAAASPDTEAFF	TGCAGCGCCGCGGCTTCCCCGGACACTGAAGCTTTCTTT
TRBV7-2	TRBJ1-1	NA	NA	CASSFQGNTEAFF	TGTGCCAGCAGCTTTCAGGGGAACACTGAAGCTTTCTTT
TRBV5-6	TRBJ2-3	NA	NA	CASSFQSTDTQYF	TGTGCCAGCAGCTTTCAGAGCACAGATACGCAGTATTTT
TRBV6-4	TRBJ2-2	TRBD1	NA	CASSEQGASPGELFF	TGTGCCAGCAGTGAGCAGGGGGCGAGTCCCGGGGAGCTGTTTTTT
TRBV5-1	TRBJ2-5	TRBD2	NA	CASSLAAGGLVETQYF	TGCGCCAGCAGCTTGGCAGCGGGGGGGCTCGTCGAGACCCAGTACTTC
TRBV19	TRBJ1-6	TRBD1	NA	CASSPDRGSYNSPLHF	TGTGCCAGTAGTCCGGACAGGGGCTCCTATAATTCACCCCTCCACTTT
TRBV25-1	TRBJ2-5	TRBD1	NA	CASRYTGVQETQYF	TGTGCCAGCAGATATACAGGGGTTCAGGAGACCCAGTACTTC
TRBV6-1	TRBJ1-1	NA	few	CASSEPPGKGRAFF	TGTGCCAGCAGTGAACCCCCCGGTAAGGGGCGAGCTTTCTTT
TRBV10-2	TRBJ2-7	TRBD2	NA	CASSDSGGAPSEQYF	TGCGCCAGCAGTGATAGCGGGGGGGCACCATCCGAGCAGTACTTC
TRBV5-5	TRBJ2-7	TRBD2	NA	CASSLDGGGAYEQYF	TGTGCCAGCAGCTTGGATGGCGGGGGGGCTTACGAGCAGTACTTC
TRBV5-1	TRBJ2-7	NA	NA	CASSLGGEAFEQYF	TGCGCCAGCAGCTTGGGCGGGGAAGCCTTCGAGCAGTACTTC
TRBV6-5	TRBJ2-7	NA	NA	CASSLGGYEQYF	TGTGCCAGCAGTCTAGGGGGTTACGAGCAGTACTTC
TRBV6-5	TRBJ2-1	TRBD2	NA	CASSYSGLARNEQFF	TGTGCCAGCAGTTACTCCGGACTAGCTCGTAATGAGCAGTTCTTC
TRBV5-1	TRBJ2-5	TRBD1	NA	CASRQGTETQYF	TGCGCCAGCCGACAGGGCACAGAGACCCAGTACTTC
TRBV6-1	TRBJ2-3	NA	NA	CASSQARGRPSSTDTQYF	TGTGCCAGCAGTCAAGCAAGAGGGCGGCCCTCTAGCACAGATACGCAGTATTTT
TRBV18	TRBJ2-4	NA	NA	CASSPPRDTLAKNIQYF	TGTGCCAGCTCACCACCCCGGGACACACTAGCCAAAAACATTCAGTACTTC
TRBV5-1	TRBJ2-5	NA	NA	CASRGGAGSRETQYF	TGCGCCAGCAGGGGGGGGGCCGGTTCTAGGGAGACCCAGTACTTC
TRBV18	TRBJ1-1	TRBD1	NA	CASSPWTGGDTEAFF	TGTGCCAGCTCACCATGGACAGGGGGGGACACTGAAGCTTTCTTT
TRBV9	TRBJ1-4	TRBD1	NA	CASSAPDREGEKLFF	TGTGCCAGCAGCGCCCCGGACAGGGAAGGTGAAAAACTGTTTTTT
TRBV11-3	TRBJ2-5	NA	NA	CASSLDLMETQYF	TGTGCCAGCAGCTTAGATCTTATGGAGACCCAGTACTTC
TRBV24-1	TRBJ2-3	TRBD1	NA	CATSEPGTGVDTQYF	TGTGCCACCAGTGAGCCCGGGACAGGGGTAGATACGCAGTATTTT
TRBV2	TRBJ1-2	TRBD1	NA	CASSETQGAGGYTF	TGTGCCAGCAGTGAAACGCAGGGGGCGGGTGGCTACACCTTC
TRBV10-3	TRBJ2-3	TRBD1	NA	CAISKLGTEVGDTQYF	TGTGCCATCAGTAAGCTCGGGACAGAAGTGGGAGATACGCAGTATTTT
TRBV30	TRBJ2-5	TRBD2	NA	CAWNPGGETQYF	TGTGCCTGGAATCCGGGGGGAGAGACCCAGTACTTC
TRBV6-5	TRBJ2-7	TRBD1	NA	CASTLTGGGTYEQYF	TGTGCCAGCACCCTAACAGGGGGAGGAACCTACGAGCAGTACTTC
TRBV5-1	TRBJ2-7	TRBD2	few	CASSLALAGDAHEQYF	TGCGCCAGCAGCTTGGCACTAGCGGGGGATGCCCACGAGCAGTACTTC
TRBV5-1	TRBJ1-1	NA	few	CASSGGPTNTEAFF	TGCGCCAGCAGCGGAGGACCCACGAACACTGAAGCTTTCTTT
TRBV6-5	TRBJ1-3	NA	NA	CASSYSRGNTIYF	TGTGCCAGCAGTTACTCTCGGGGGAACACCATATATTTT